The source of this T cell receptor beta chain is a study of T cells after yellow fever vaccination. The study's findings and limits: Most clones from primary vaccination resurfaced after the booster (about 95% CD4, about 91% CD8).

In regard to this clonotype: Its antigen is not known.

V was clipped by 4 bases and J by 4 bases, with 8 bases between them. This CDR3 spans 11 amino acids. CDR1 SQVTM and CDR2 ANQGSEA come from the germline V gene. TCRdb re-called the 5' RACE reads with MiXCR, one entry per CDR3 protein. This repertoire shows hundreds of thousands of distinct CDR3 sequences, approximately 15% found once; its top ten account for around 15%. The V call is TRBV29-1, the J call TRBJ2-7; D uncertain. This TCR was recovered from a man aged 30 to 39 who received the YFV17D yellow fever vaccine. The sequenced sample was PBMCs, obtained on the day of the yellow fever booster vaccination. The CDR3 nucleotides are TGCAGCGTTGTTTTGAGTTACGAGCAGTACTTC. This sequence encodes CSVVLSYEQYF.